This T cell receptor (beta chain) was identified in a study of cytomegalovirus exposure and HLA in healthy donors (dated by TCRdb to the late 2010s). Notes on the research overall: In an earlier analysis of 550 to 750 of the donors, approximately 260 Gb of sequence data and about 110 million unique TCR beta sequences from some 170 million T cells were reported. An early release covering around 630 HLA-typed donors comprised about 320 gigabases of sequencing data and about 90 million unique TCR sequences. The genetic ancestry cluster associated with self-reported Caucasian donors included approximately 85% of the approximately 410 genotyped donors. The aim of the study was to test whether cataloging public T cell receptors could identify signatures of past pathogen exposure. The T cell repertoires of 666 subjects were profiled by immunosequencing and related to cytomegalovirus serostatus. Besides the first cohort of approximately 670 subjects, a separate validation cohort made up of about 120 different subjects was used. High-throughput TCR immunosequencing, statistical association of individual TCRs with disease status, and machine learning were combined to predict cytomegalovirus infection status. In a later analysis, previously published TCR beta repertoires from 500 to 750 donors were re-analyzed and high-resolution HLA genotyping was added so that TCR occurrence patterns could be studied. Rather than using new phenotypic data, the later analysis identified candidate immune exposures from TCR beta sequences and from how often those sequences occurred across donors. In an earlier analysis of over 550 of the donors, high-throughput TCR beta sequencing was used to judge whether each TCR beta V gene segment behaved as functional or pseudogenic. Donor age, sex, ethnicity and CMV serostatus were compiled alongside the repertoire data. A later genetic analysis took genome-wide SNP genotypes for about three fifths of the 666 donors and used that subset as a discovery cohort. All discovery cohort repertoires had been generated using a single sequencing platform. Class I and class II HLA loci were covered by the typing at four-digit resolution. Typing coverage differed by locus: A, B, C, DRB1 and DQB1 were typed in roughly 629-640 donors, DQA1 in around 500, DPA1 in around 610, and DPB1 in around 440. Because of strong linkage in the cohort, five DR-DQ haplotypes were treated as single units for association and clustering. Across some 400 genotyped donors of the cohort, an average of roughly 200,000 unique TCR beta nucleotide sequences per donor were sequenced, and around 20% of those sequences were non-productive. What the study reported, not specific to this receptor: A later analysis found that HLA-associated TCR beta chains were more clonally expanded and had lower generation probabilities than equally common non-associated chains. Most CMV-associated TCR beta chains appeared to be HLA-restricted in a later analysis, and the HLA associations seemed to be driven largely by CMV exposure. The earlier analysis of a few hundred of the donors excluded fewer than 20 rarely observed V segments, including chromosome 9 orphons, because counts were too low. It was suggested by the authors that the approach could potentially be generalized to other disease states and immunological phenotypes. The classifier was reported to diagnose cytomegalovirus status with high specificity and sensitivity in both the original cohort and the validation cohort. Sequencing depth was assumed to be roughly uniform across donors in the presence/absence analyses, though that assumption may not hold. Correlated functional status among segregating V segments might reflect linkage disequilibrium, but an unknown experimental factor could not be ruled out. In an earlier analysis of 587 of the donors, most TCR beta V segments were observed in productive rearrangements about 90% or about 30% of the time, broadly matching IMGT annotations. Because HLA typing was unavailable for some donors at each locus, only the typed subset was used in association tests. In a later analysis, 15,000 to 20,000 TCR beta sequences were associated with specific HLA alleles at a false discovery rate of 0.05. In a later genetic analysis, a missense DCLRE1C variant was associated with V-gene and J-gene trimming of TCR beta chains, and the association was replicated in an independent cohort. Because the 87-base-pair reads could not distinguish some IMGT-functional V segments, including TRBV6-2 and TRBV6-3, those segments were excluded. A group of highly shared sequence variants was considered likely to be a technical artifact of the sequencing pipeline. According to a later analysis, TCR association rates differed among HLA loci, with DRB1 alleles showing the most associated TCRs and HLA-C alleles showing the fewest. Assigning TCR associations to individual alleles was difficult when HLA alleles, especially DR and DQ, strongly co-occurred. Only TCR beta chains were sequenced in this cohort, and the absence of alpha or paired-chain data limited detectable features. A further reported finding was that TCR beta sequences accurately predicted the HLA-A and HLA-B alleles for most subjects in the first cohort. According to a later analysis, parvovirus B19, influenza, CMV and Epstein-Barr virus appeared linked to several top co-occurrence clusters. Compared with the approximately 700-donor mean, donors in an Asian-associated ancestry cluster had fewer N-insertions in productive TCRs, according to a later genetic analysis. Three of the identified cytomegalovirus-associated TCR beta chains were confirmed in vitro to be specific for cytomegalovirus antigens. Most TCR sequences were observed very rarely across donors, whereas some public TCRs were present in many individuals. CMV serostatus was the only immune exposure information available for the cohort. A total of roughly 160 TCR beta chains were listed by the study as associated with cytomegalovirus.

The cohort consisted of 650 to 700 healthy bone marrow donors. Cohort members were all nominally healthy when sampled, although unrecorded immune exposures were likely present. The donor tested CMV seropositive, placing the donor among the approximately 290 seropositive members of the cohort. Each donor provided a peripheral blood sample, and peripheral blood mononuclear cells were used for TCR beta sequencing. The Qiagen DNeasy Blood Extraction Kit was used to extract genomic DNA from the blood cell samples. Libraries came from the immunoSEQ multiplex PCR assay. The multiplex PCR relied on a mix of 60 forward primers for TCR Vbeta segments and 13 reverse primers for TCR Jbeta segments. A multiplex PCR assay on genomic DNA amplified the CDR3 region of rearranged TCR beta genes. Amplified TCR beta libraries were sequenced as 87-base-pair reads on the Illumina HiSeq System. Regarding the original processing steps: In a later analysis, 77 million or so unique TCR beta chains were counted across the approximately 670 repertoires, and roughly 11 million of these chains were shared by at least two donors. Raw reads were error-corrected and collapsed into unique sequences by a nearest-neighbor algorithm in which closely related sequences were merged to remove PCR and sequencing errors. Alignment of CDR3 sequences to IMGT reference sequences was used to assign V, D and J gene segments. For a sequence to be retained, at least a six-nucleotide match to both a V gene segment and a J gene segment was required. A rearrangement was called productive if the CDR3 had no stop codons and remained in frame with V and J, and every other rearrangement was called non-productive. Following IMGT convention, CDR3 was defined as the stretch from the second conserved V-encoded cysteine to the conserved J-encoded phenylalanine. Sequences without an unambiguous match to a single V gene segment were excluded from the earlier analysis of a few hundred of the donors. An earlier analysis of approximately 590 of the donors classified V segments as functional when productive rearrangements were above 56.7% and as segregating when the standard deviation between donors was above 5%. A statistical classification framework was built to diagnose cytomegalovirus status from the catalog of TCR beta chain sequences. In a later analysis, V and J genes were assigned by comparing TCR nucleotide sequences against IMGT/GENE-DB human TR gene sequences. The TCRdist pipeline was used in a later analysis to assign CDR3 sequences and most-parsimonious VDJ recombination scenarios. In a later analysis, each TCR beta chain was defined by its CDR3 amino acid sequence together with its V-gene family, and reads without a unique V-gene family were excluded. To address suspected cross-contamination and a sequencing artifact, a later analysis removed several hundred highly shared, low-generation-probability nucleotide sequences. For each public chain, a later analysis derived a clonal expansion index from normalized ranks of inferred template counts within each repertoire. A later analysis computed generation probabilities with a VDJ recombination model fitted to out-of-frame rearrangements, and checked the results against IGoR. In a later analysis, TCR-TCR, TCR-HLA and TCR-CMV co-occurrence was scored with hypergeometric tests, and a repertoire-size bias correction was applied to TCR pairs. To estimate false discovery rates, a later analysis permuted the HLA or CMV assignments 20 times. A later analysis grouped co-occurring TCRs with DBSCAN, adding TCRdist sequence similarity when clustering within HLA-allele-positive subsets. For co-occurrence clustering, repertoires with fewer than 30,000 or more than 120,000 public chains were excluded, along with four to six repertoires with anomalous nucleotide sharing. TCRdb re-hosts the immuneACCESS table, in-frame sequences only. Its copies lack some clones; in the studies checked, an unresolved V gene accounts for under half of them, and the cause for the rest is not known. The V and J calls and clone size were taken over from that table, and D and trimming were inferred from the DNA. The sample includes 250,000 to 350,000 clones, with 80% to 90% observed a single time. The top ten clones comprise less than 4.5% of the sample.

As for this clone: The antigen this receptor binds is unknown. No base-level quality is on record; no much larger clone is a single base apart.

Including the terminal cysteine and phenylalanine, the CDR3 comprises 15 residues. Only CDR3 DNA is held: 45 bases, read in frame from base 1. At the junction V is shortened by 0 bases and J by 3 bases, with 9 bases in between. CDR1 KGHSH and CDR2 LQKENI are derived from the germline V gene. This TCR was sampled from a man aged 40-55 years in good health and CMV-seropositive. Rearrangement joined TRBV18 to TRBJ1-3, and the D gene may be TRBD1, 6 bases matching. Sequencing used PBMCs. The nucleotide sequence reads as follows: TGTGCCAGCTCACCACCCTCGGACAGTGGAAACACCATATATTTT. This translates into CASSPPSDSGNTIYF.